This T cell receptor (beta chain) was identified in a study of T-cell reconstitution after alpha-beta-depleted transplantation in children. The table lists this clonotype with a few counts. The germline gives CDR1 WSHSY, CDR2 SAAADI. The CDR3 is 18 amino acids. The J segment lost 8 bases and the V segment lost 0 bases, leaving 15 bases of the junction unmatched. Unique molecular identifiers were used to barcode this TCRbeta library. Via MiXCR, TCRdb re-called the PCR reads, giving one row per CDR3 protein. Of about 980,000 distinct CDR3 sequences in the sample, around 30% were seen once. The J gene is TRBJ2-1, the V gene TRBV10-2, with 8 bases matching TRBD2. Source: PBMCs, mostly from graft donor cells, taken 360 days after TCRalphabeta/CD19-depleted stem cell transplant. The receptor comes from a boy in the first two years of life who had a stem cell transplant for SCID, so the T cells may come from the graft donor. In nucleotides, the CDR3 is TGCGCCAGCAGTGAGTCTCCTAGACTAGCGCAGTATGCGGATGAGCAGTTCTTC. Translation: CASSESPRLAQYADEQFF.